Listed here are 7 T cell receptor beta chains from one sample, sequenced in a study of blood T cells in healthy people across ages. A second PCR of about 7 to 12 cycles used a sample-barcoded 5' primer and a J-beta primer mix. TCRdb processed the 5' RACE reads anew with MiXCR; each CDR3 protein has one entry. The repertoire includes about 1.4 million distinct CDR3 sequences, around 55% of them detected once, and more than 6% sits in the top ten. Sequenced input: blood. Receptors originate from a young man in good health.

The rearrangement uses TRBV6-5 and TRBJ2-5; the D gene is possibly TRBD2 (6 bases). V was cut by 6 bases and J by 11 bases, with 19 bases left in between. This CDR3 has 13 amino acids. The germline V gene has CDR1 MNHEY and CDR2 SVGAGI. In DNA form, the CDR3 reads TGTGCCAGCAGCCCGGACTATAACAATGAGCAGTACTTC. Translation: CASSPDYNNEQYF.

Concerning this clonotype itself: Just one base apart from a much larger clone, this may be a read error. The DNA for the CDR3 is TGTGCCACCAGCAAGGAAGGTAGCGGGGCAAATGAGCAGTACTTC. It codes for CATSKEGSGANEQYF. The J gene is TRBJ2-5, the V gene TRBV15, with 8 bases aligning to TRBD2. Trimming took 4 bases from V and 11 from J; bases not matched to a gene: 15. Looked up from germline, CDR1 is LNHNV and CDR2 is YYDKDF (reference sequence). The CDR3 consists of 15 residues.

As regards this clonotype: Relative to the germline gene, one junction end is altered; a read error may explain this. The rearrangement links TRBV25-1 to TRBJ1-4; no clear D. Per germline, CDR1 MGHDK and CDR2 SYGVNS. The CDR3 runs to 15 residues. The CDR3: CASSESRRTNKKLFF. The CDR3 DNA sequence: TGTGCCAGCAGTGAATCTCGCAGAACTAATAAAAAACTGTTTTTT. Supplemented by reference TRBV25-1 and TRBJ1-4, the full variable domain reads EADIYQTPRYLVIGTGKKITLECSQTMGHDKMYWYQQDPGMELHLIHYSYGVNSTEKGDLSSESTVSRIRTEHFPLTLESARPSHTSQYLCASSESRRTNKKLFFGSGTQLSVL.

Only a few counts were recorded for this clonotype. The chain employs TRBV20-1 and TRBJ2-5; D remains unclear. This CDR3 is 11 amino acids long. Germline V gene data show CDR1 as DFQATT and CDR2 as SNEGSKA (reference sequence). V was pared by 1 base and J by 11 bases, with 11 bases between. CDR3 bases: TGCAGTGCTAGAGTTTACAGTGAGCAGTACTTC. It encodes CSARVYSEQYF.

V and J are TRBV20-1 and TRBJ2-7; TRBD1 might be the D (5 bases). Germline-derived CDR1 and CDR2 are DFQATT and SNEGSKA (reference sequence). The CDR3 extends over 13 amino acids. The V and J ends lost 3 bases and 3 bases respectively, with 12 bases between them. The CDR3 nucleotides are TGCAGTGCTAGTGATGGACACGGCTACGAGCAGTACTTC. Translating it yields CSASDGHGYEQYF.

The chain employs TRBV4-3 and TRBJ2-3, with D maybe TRBD2 (5 bases). Germline CDR1 LGHNA, CDR2 YSLEER. Trimming shortened V by 4 bases and J by 8 bases, and 7 bases separated the two germline ends. This CDR3 contains 11 residues. For the CDR3, the DNA is TGCGCCAGCAGCCCCGGGGTTACGCAGTATTTT. This sequence encodes CASSPGVTQYF.

This clonotype was counted between two and nine times. This chain connects TRBV29-1 to TRBJ2-7; the match to TRBD1 covers 9 bases. J gave up 3 bases and V 7 bases, and 7 bases lay outside the gene matches. Germline-derived CDR1 and CDR2 are SQVTM and ANQGSEA. The CDR3 runs 13 residues. DNA of the CDR3: TGCAGCGCCCTGACAGGGGGGTTCTACGAGCAGTACTTC. Residues: CSALTGGFYEQYF.